The present T cell receptor (beta chain) was sequenced within a study of T cells expressing NK-cell markers. For the study at large: TCR beta repertoires came from sorted CD3+CD56+NKG2C+, CD3+CD56+NKG2C- and CD3+CD56-NKG2C+ T cells.

TCRdb re-called the 5' RACE reads and shows each CDR3 protein once, DNA omitted. This sample's table reports 150,000 to 180,000 distinct CDR3 sequences. Germline V gene lookup returns CDR1 SGHAT and CDR2 FQNNGV. CDR3 size: 16 residues. The receptor was derived from a woman aged 45-65 years in good health. This rearrangement joins TRBV11-2 to TRBJ2-5; TCRdb designates TRBD2, a call that cannot be tested without DNA. The sequenced sample was blood T cells: a sorted CD56 or NKG2C T cell subset, CD4+ or CD8+ T cells, or bulk PBMC T cells (not recorded which). The CDR3 loop reads CASSLRAGGLWKTQYF.